The 18 T cell receptor beta chains presented below share a single source sample, sequenced in a study of cytomegalovirus exposure and HLA in healthy donors. Vbeta (60) and Jbeta (13) primers were used in the PCR. Assay used: immunoSEQ multiplex PCR; TCRdb lists only in-frame clones, some missing. The repertoire has 100,000 to 150,000 clones, 65% to 90% of them found once; the top ten carry 0.55% to 0.85%. The sample taken for sequencing was PBMCs. The receptors here all came from a man in his late teens or twenties in good health and CMV-seronegative.

The V call is TRBV6-5, the J call TRBJ2-7; D remains ambiguous. Trimming pared 0 bases from V and 5 bases from J, leaving 8 bases between. The CDR3 contains 13 residues. The germline CDR1 and CDR2 sequences are MNHEY and SVGAGI. The CDR3 region has the DNA TGTGCCAGCAGTTACTCTTTCGAGGACGAGCAGTACTTC. Translated, it gives CASSYSFEDEQYF.

The chain has TRBV19 and TRBJ1-4; tentative D call: TRBD1 (5 bases). V shed 2 bases and J shed 7 bases, with 11 bases lying between them. Per the germline V gene, CDR1 is LNHDA and CDR2 is SQIVND (reference sequence). CDR3 length: 14 residues. The DNA for the CDR3 is TGTGCCAGTAGTATACCCGGGGGTGGTGAAAAACTGTTTTTT. Translated, it gives CASSIPGGGEKLFF.

This chain links TRBV7-9 with TRBJ2-7, with TRBD1 as a possible D gene (6 bases). Looked up from germline, CDR1 is SEHNR and CDR2 is FQNEAQ (reference sequence). The V gene lost 5 bases and the J gene lost 4 bases, with 18 bases spanning the gap. The CDR3 has 15 amino acids. The CDR3 region is CASSHDHRVVYEQYF. The CDR3 region has the DNA TGTGCCAGCAGCCATGACCACAGGGTTGTATACGAGCAGTACTTC. Drawing the rest from reference TRBV7-9 and TRBJ2-7, the complete variable domain is DTGVSQNPRHKITKRGQNVTFRCDPISEHNRLYWYRQTLGQGPEFLTYFQNEAQLEKSRLLSDRFSAERPKGSFSTLEIQRTEQGDSAMYLCASSHDHRVVYEQYFGPGTRLTVT.

This rearrangement joins TRBV4-3 to TRBJ1-4, with D perhaps matching TRBD1 (6 bases). This CDR3 has 16 residues. Germline V gene sequence: CDR1 LGHNA, CDR2 YSLEER. V was trimmed by 0 bases and J by 8 bases, leaving 16 bases between them. CDR3 residues: CASSQERGFGGEKLFF. The DNA for the CDR3 is TGCGCCAGCAGCCAAGAGAGGGGGTTCGGCGGAGAAAAACTGTTTTTT.

The V gene is TRBV18, the J gene TRBJ2-3; 7 nucleotides agree with TRBD1. Germline V gene lookup returns CDR1 KGHSH and CDR2 LQKENI. V gave up 7 bases and J gave up 1 base; unmatched junction bases: 8. This CDR3 contains 15 residues. CDR3 coding DNA: TGTGCCAGCTTACCCGACAGGGCGGGCACAGATACGCAGTATTTT. This codes for CASLPDRAGTDTQYF.

The V call is TRBV30, the J call TRBJ2-4, with 14 bases fitting TRBD2. This CDR3 contains 19 residues. Germline CDR1 is GTSNPN and CDR2 is SVGIG (reference sequence). V shed 1 base, J shed 8 bases, and the junction held 16 bases outside the gene matches. CDR3 residues: CAWSALKGRTSGGWDIQYF. The CDR3 DNA follows: TGTGCCTGGAGTGCCTTGAAGGGGAGGACTAGCGGGGGGTGGGACATTCAGTACTTC.

CDR3 in DNA: TGTGCCAGCAGGTTACAGGGTAGCTCCTATAATTCACCCCTCCACTTT. Translating gives CASRLQGSSYNSPLHF. The V and J genes are TRBV27 and TRBJ1-6; D is perhaps TRBD1 (6 bases). Germline V CDR1 and CDR2: MNHEY, SMNVEV (reference sequence). V was shortened by 6 bases and J by 0 bases, with 12 bases between the two germline ends. The CDR3 extends over 16 amino acids.

As to this clone: One end of the junction is discordant with germline, which a read error may explain. CDR3 amino acids: CASSPPQGRLSHEQYF. The CDR3, as DNA: TGTGCCAGCTCACCACCACAGGGGCGGCTCTCCCACGAGCAGTACTTC. The rearrangement uses TRBV18 and TRBJ2-7; the match to TRBD1 covers 7 bases. Looked up from germline, CDR1 is KGHSH and CDR2 is LQKENI. The CDR3 has 16 residues.

The chain carries TRBV27 and TRBJ1-1; D uncertain. Germline V gene lookup returns CDR1 MNHEY and CDR2 SMNVEV (reference sequence). This CDR3 spans 17 amino acids. V lost 4 bases to trimming and J lost 3 bases, with 21 bases between them. The CDR3 DNA reads TGTGCCAGCAGTTCCAGGAACCCTACTTCTATGGACACTGAAGCTTTCTTT. Translated: CASSSRNPTSMDTEAFF.

The rearrangement joins TRBV6-6 to TRBJ2-7; TRBD1 is a possible D gene (6 bases). CDR1 and CDR2 from the germline V gene are MNHNY and SVGAGI (reference sequence). This CDR3 contains 15 residues. Trimming cost V 5 bases and J 5 bases, with 19 bases left between them. The CDR3 spells CASSIRRGMYHEQYF. The CDR3 nucleotides read TGTGCCAGCAGTATACGCAGGGGAATGTACCACGAGCAGTACTTC.

The chain couples TRBV30 to TRBJ1-5; possibly TRBD1 for D (6 bases). Germline values: CDR1 GTSNPN, CDR2 SVGIG (reference sequence). Trimming shortened V by 3 bases and J by 1 base, and 25 bases separated the two germline ends. This CDR3 is 19 amino acids long. The CDR3 DNA sequence: TGTGCCTGGAGCCCTAAATTCCGTCCAGGGGAGCCAAGCAATCAGCCCCAGCATTTT. This sequence encodes CAWSPKFRPGEPSNQPQHF.

The rearrangement uses TRBV30 and TRBJ1-1, with TRBD1 matching over 7 bases. This CDR3 is 13 amino acids long. Germline assignment: CDR1 GTSNPN and CDR2 SVGIG (reference sequence). V was clipped by 7 bases and J by 2 bases; unmatched bases: 7. The CDR3 protein is CASSRDSNTEAFF. The CDR3 DNA follows: TGTGCCTCTAGTAGGGACAGCAACACTGAAGCTTTCTTT.

The rearrangement joins TRBV29-1 to TRBJ1-1; D is unresolved. The ends were cut back, 4 bases at V and 1 base at J, with 13 bases in the middle. The CDR3 is 14 residues long. Per germline, CDR1 SQVTM and CDR2 ANQGSEA. CDR3 amino acids: CSVVGLARNTEAFF. In DNA form, the CDR3 reads TGCAGCGTTGTCGGACTCGCGAGGAACACTGAAGCTTTCTTT.

The CDR3 DNA reads TGCGCCAGCAGTACCGGACAGAGATACGAGCAGTACTTC. Protein: CASSTGQRYEQYF. The chain carries TRBV10-1 and TRBJ2-7, with D perhaps matching TRBD1 (6 bases). This CDR3 has 13 amino acids. Looked up from germline, CDR1 is WNHNN and CDR2 is SYGVQD (reference sequence). V lost 5 bases and J lost 4, with 12 bases in between.

This clone was seen just once. This sequence joins TRBV7-8 and TRBJ1-5, with unresolved D. Germline CDR1 and CDR2: SGHVS and FQNEAQ. The CDR3 extends over 15 amino acids. Trimming shortened V by 3 bases and J by 0 bases, and 9 bases separated the two germline ends. CDR3 sequence: CASSFTPNSNQPQHF. Here the CDR3 DNA reads TGTGCCAGCAGCTTCACTCCGAATAGCAATCAGCCCCAGCATTTT.

This clone was recorded only once. The rearrangement joins TRBV10-3 to TRBJ2-1; the D is unclear. V lost 4 bases to trimming and J lost 7 bases, with 11 bases between them. Per germline, CDR1 ENHRY and CDR2 SYGVKD. The CDR3 spans 13 residues. The CDR3 DNA follows: TGTGCCATCAGTGGCGCTAGTACAAATGAGCAGTTCTTC. Its translation is CAISGASTNEQFF.

This sequence joins TRBV7-9 and TRBJ1-1; D is uncertain. Germline CDR1 is SEHNR and CDR2 is FQNEAQ (reference sequence). This CDR3 is built from 18 residues. V shed 4 bases and J shed 3 bases, with 24 bases lying between them. This CDR3 is CASSSSRWRIREDTEAFF. CDR3 nucleotide sequence: TGTGCCAGCAGCTCCTCCAGATGGAGGATTCGGGAGGACACTGAAGCTTTCTTT.

The CDR3 region has the DNA TGTGCCATCAGTGAGTTTCGGGACAGGGAGTCTGGCTACACCTTC. It is translated as CAISEFRDRESGYTF. This rearrangement joins TRBV10-3 to TRBJ1-2; 9 bases fit TRBD1. CDR1 and CDR2 (germline): ENHRY, SYGVKD. The CDR3 sequence is 15 residues long. Trimming at V came to 1 base and at J to 7 bases, leaving 7 bases not matched to a gene.